The 22 T cell receptor beta chains given below trace back to one sample, sequenced in a study of Graves' ophthalmopathy and Graves' hyperthyroidism. The authors amplified TCR beta CDR3 regions from RNA transcripts. The library came from an HTBI-primed first-round RT-PCR and a second-round multiplex PCR. TCRdb re-called the multiplex PCR reads through MiXCR, storing one row per CDR3 protein. The sample contains over a million distinct CDR3 sequences, 36% of which appear only once. The specimen was peripheral blood or thyroid tissue (not recorded which). The receptors shown here come from an adult man with Graves' hyperthyroidism.

This clonotype was detected ten times or more. V and J are TRBV20-1 and TRBJ2-5; tentative D call: TRBD2 (6 bases). This CDR3 is built from 14 residues. The V gene lost 5 bases and the J gene lost 1 base, with 14 bases spanning the gap. In germline, CDR1 is DFQATT, CDR2 SNEGSKA (reference sequence). CDR3 sequence reads: CSAPRLGIQETQYF. CDR3 bases: TGCAGTGCTCCTAGACTAGGGATCCAAGAGACCCAGTACTTC.

V usage is TRBV6-5 and J usage is TRBJ2-5; possible D gene TRBD1, 6 bases. V was cut by 3 bases and J by 5 bases, with 13 bases left in between. The CDR3 is made up of 14 amino acids. Germline assignment: CDR1 MNHEY and CDR2 SVGAGI. The CDR3 sequence is CASSYRGNGETQYF. DNA of the CDR3: TGTGCCAGCAGTTATAGGGGGAACGGGGAGACCCAGTACTTC.

The CDR3 DNA reads as TGTGCCAGCCAAGATGGTCCCGGGGGGAGCAATCAGCCCCAGCATTTT. The encoded protein is CASQDGPGGSNQPQHF. This chain joins TRBV9 and TRBJ1-5; possible D gene TRBD1, 5 bases. There are 16 residues in the CDR3. Germline V gene lookup returns CDR1 SGDLS and CDR2 YYNGEE. Trimming pared 7 bases from V and 1 base from J, leaving 18 bases between.

This clonotype was counted ten times or more. The rearrangement joins TRBV4-3 to TRBJ1-3; D not certain. The V and J ends lost 1 base and 2 bases respectively, with 3 bases between them. The germline gives CDR1 LGHNA, CDR2 YSLEER. This CDR3 is 13 amino acids long. The CDR3 loop reads CASSQAPGNTIYF. CDR3 DNA: TGCGCCAGCAGCCAAGCACCTGGAAACACCATATATTTT.

Here the CDR3 DNA reads TGCGCCAGCAGTGTGGGTTCGGGCGGGACCTACGAGCAGTACTTC. Its translation is CASSVGSGGTYEQYF. The chain couples TRBV5-1 to TRBJ2-7, with TRBD2 as a possible D gene (6 bases). Germline CDR1 reads SGHRS; CDR2 reads YFSETQ. V lost 5 bases and J lost 2, with 17 bases in between. The CDR3 is 15 amino acids. Drawing the rest from reference TRBV5-1 and TRBJ2-7, the complete variable domain is KAGVTQTPRYLIKTRGQQVTLSCSPISGHRSVSWYQQTPGQGLQFLFEYFSETQRNKGNFPGRFSGRQFSNSRSEMNVSTLELGDSALYLCASSVGSGGTYEQYFGPGTRLTVT.

This clonotype showed up many times. The V call is TRBV9, the J call TRBJ2-2; maybe TRBD2 (5 bases). V was trimmed by 4 bases and J by 3 bases, leaving 13 bases between them. CDR1 is SGDLS, CDR2 YYNGEE, per germline. This CDR3 spans 15 amino acids. In DNA form, the CDR3 reads TGTGCCAGCAGCCCTAGCCCCACCCACACCGGGGAGCTGTTTTTT. It translates to CASSPSPTHTGELFF. Filled out from reference TRBV9 and TRBJ2-2, the complete variable domain reads DSGVTQTPKHLITATGQRVTLRCSPRSGDLSVYWYQQSLDQGLQFLIQYYNGEERAKGNILERFSAQQFPDLHSELNLSSLELGDSALYFCASSPSPTHTGELFFGEGSRLTVL.

At least ten counts were recorded for this clonotype. The chain recombines TRBV6-7 with TRBJ1-2; 9 nucleotides agree with TRBD1. TRBV6-7 is marked as an open reading frame, function uncertain. V lost 6 bases, J lost 8 bases, and 10 bases stayed unmatched. The CDR3 length is 14 residues. The DNA for the CDR3 is TGTGCCAGCAGCTGCCGGGACAGGGCACGCGGCTACACCTTC. As protein: CASSCRDRARGYTF.

The chain is built from TRBV18 and TRBJ1-6; D gene ambiguous. The CDR3 covers 13 residues. V was shortened by 2 bases and J by 10 bases, with 9 bases between the two germline ends. Germline V gives CDR1 KGHSH, CDR2 LQKENI. This CDR3 is CASSPLKESPLHF. In DNA form, the CDR3 reads TGTGCCAGCTCACCATTAAAGGAGTCACCCCTCCACTTT.

This clonotype was observed a few times. The V and J genes are TRBV4-1 and TRBJ1-2, with 7 bases matching TRBD1. J lost 6 bases, V lost 5 bases, and 12 bases had no gene match. Germline CDR1 reads MGHRA; CDR2 reads YSYEKL. This CDR3 spans 15 amino acids. The CDR3 DNA reads TGCGCCAGCAGCACCGAACAGGGGCGTCAAGATGGCTACACCTTC. Its translation is CASSTEQGRQDGYTF.

This clonotype was detected only a few times. The chain links TRBV7-8 to TRBJ1-3; D not resolved. CDR1 is SGHVS, CDR2 FQNEAQ, per germline. This CDR3 has 17 amino acids. V lost 1 base and J lost 0, with 13 bases in between. CDR3 residues: CASSLGRGLNSGNTIYF. As DNA, the CDR3 is TGTGCCAGCAGCTTAGGAAGAGGTCTGAACTCTGGAAACACCATATATTTT.

In its sample, this clonotype was seen once. The chain joins TRBV7-2 to TRBJ2-5; possibly TRBD1 for D (6 bases). In germline, CDR1 is SGHTA, CDR2 FQGNSA. The CDR3 has 15 residues. Trimming removed 1 base at V and 3 bases at J, with 12 bases between. CDR3 nucleotides: TGTGCCAGCAGCTTAGTGGGGGCGCGGGAAGAGACCCAGTACTTC. Its protein is CASSLVGAREETQYF.

This clonotype appeared a few times. This rearrangement joins TRBV6-5 to TRBJ1-5; TRBD1 is a possible D gene (6 bases). The CDR3 sequence is 13 residues long. CDR1 MNHEY and CDR2 SVGAGI come from the germline V gene. V lost 8 bases, J lost 4 bases, and 12 bases lay in between. The CDR3 here is CASGGQQNQPQHF. The CDR3 DNA follows: TGTGCCAGCGGGGGACAACAAAATCAGCCCCAGCATTTT.

This clonotype was observed many times. This chain uses TRBV5-1 with TRBJ2-5; a possible D gene is TRBD2 (6 bases). The germline gives CDR1 SGHRS, CDR2 YFSETQ. The CDR3 loop spans 15 amino acids. The V end was cut by 0 bases, the J end by 1 base, with 10 bases between. CDR3 bases: TGCGCCAGCAGCTTGGTGGGACTTCGCCAAGAGACCCAGTACTTC. This translates into CASSLVGLRQETQYF.

The chain has TRBV5-1 and TRBJ2-5; possible D gene TRBD2, 6 bases. Germline V gives CDR1 SGHRS, CDR2 YFSETQ. Trimming took off 7 bases at V and 2 bases at J, with 12 bases between the two ends. This CDR3 spans 13 amino acids. In nucleotides, the CDR3 is TGCGCCAGCTCCACGGCGGGGCAAGAGACCCAGTACTTC. This translates into CASSTAGQETQYF.

In this sample, this clonotype turned up many times. The chain recombines TRBV11-3 with TRBJ1-4; D is undetermined. This CDR3 is built from 15 residues. Trimming shortened V by 5 bases and J by 6 bases, and 16 bases separated the two germline ends. Germline CDR1 SGHNT, CDR2 YENEEA. The CDR3 sequence is CASSPDTFGHEKLFF. The CDR3 DNA follows: TGTGCCAGCAGCCCCGATACCTTCGGGCATGAAAAACTGTTTTTT.

V and J are TRBV19 and TRBJ2-2, with 7 bases fitting TRBD1. The CDR3 has 18 amino acids. Trimming removed 6 bases from V and 4 bases from J; junction bases left unmatched: 17. CDR1 and CDR2 (germline): LNHDA, SQIVND (reference sequence). The CDR3 DNA is TGTGCCAGTAGGAAACAATTTCTCGACAGGGTGGGCACCGGGGAGCTGTTTTTT. Protein: CASRKQFLDRVGTGELFF.

This clonotype appeared many times. This chain joins TRBV9 and TRBJ1-4, with D unresolved. Trimming removed 3 bases from V and 8 bases from J, with 17 bases in between. Germline values: CDR1 SGDLS, CDR2 YYNGEE. The CDR3 covers 15 residues. CDR3 sequence reads: CASSGFGGSGEKLFF. Written as DNA, the CDR3 is TGTGCCAGCAGCGGGTTTGGCGGGTCGGGAGAAAAACTGTTTTTT. The full variable domain, in which reference TRBV9 and TRBJ1-4 provide the parts outside the CDR3, is DSGVTQTPKHLITATGQRVTLRCSPRSGDLSVYWYQQSLDQGLQFLIQYYNGEERAKGNILERFSAQQFPDLHSELNLSSLELGDSALYFCASSGFGGSGEKLFFGSGTQLSVL.

The V call is TRBV7-2, the J call TRBJ2-7, with a weak D call TRBD1 (5 bases). Looked up from germline, CDR1 is SGHTA and CDR2 is FQGNSA. The CDR3 is 14 residues long. V lost 6 bases and J lost 6, with 18 bases in between. The CDR3 region is CASRISGFVGEQYF. CDR3 bases: TGTGCCAGCAGGATCTCAGGGTTTGTGGGCGAGCAGTACTTC.

This clonotype appeared a few times. This chain joins TRBV28 and TRBJ1-2; D is perhaps TRBD1 (5 bases). V lost 6 bases and J lost 2, with 16 bases in between. The length of the CDR3 is 15 residues. In germline, CDR1 is MDHEN, CDR2 SYDVKM. The CDR3 coding sequence is TGTGCCAGCAGCCCCTCCAATGCAGGGAACTATGGCTACACCTTC. It is translated as CASSPSNAGNYGYTF.

The table lists this clonotype with many counts. V and J are TRBV12-3 or TRBV12-4 and TRBJ1-1, with a tentative D call TRBD1 (6 bases). Between the trimmed V and J ends, which lost 5 bases and 6 bases, there was a span of 19 bases. The CDR3 spans 15 residues. In DNA form, the CDR3 reads TGTGCCAGCAGTCCCCTTGTCGGACAGCCTCCTGAAGCTTTCTTT. Translated: CASSPLVGQPPEAFF.

This clonotype was recorded at least ten times. The chain carries TRBV29-1 and TRBJ1-2; the match to TRBD1 covers 10 bases. Germline CDR1 and CDR2: SQVTM and ANQGSEA. V was clipped by 0 bases and J by 3 bases; unmatched bases: 4. The CDR3 totals 15 residues. For the CDR3, the DNA is TGCAGCGTTGAAGAGGAGGACAGGGGGGACTATGGCTACACCTTC. Amino acids: CSVEEEDRGDYGYTF.

This chain uses TRBV19 with TRBJ2-7, with D hard to call. Between the trimmed V and J ends, which lost 4 bases and 1 base, there was a span of 11 bases. The CDR3 is 14 amino acids. CDR1 and CDR2 from the germline V gene are LNHDA and SQIVND (reference sequence). DNA of the CDR3: TGTGCCAGTAGTACGAGTGTCAGGTCCTACGAGCAGTACTTC. The encoded protein is CASSTSVRSYEQYF.